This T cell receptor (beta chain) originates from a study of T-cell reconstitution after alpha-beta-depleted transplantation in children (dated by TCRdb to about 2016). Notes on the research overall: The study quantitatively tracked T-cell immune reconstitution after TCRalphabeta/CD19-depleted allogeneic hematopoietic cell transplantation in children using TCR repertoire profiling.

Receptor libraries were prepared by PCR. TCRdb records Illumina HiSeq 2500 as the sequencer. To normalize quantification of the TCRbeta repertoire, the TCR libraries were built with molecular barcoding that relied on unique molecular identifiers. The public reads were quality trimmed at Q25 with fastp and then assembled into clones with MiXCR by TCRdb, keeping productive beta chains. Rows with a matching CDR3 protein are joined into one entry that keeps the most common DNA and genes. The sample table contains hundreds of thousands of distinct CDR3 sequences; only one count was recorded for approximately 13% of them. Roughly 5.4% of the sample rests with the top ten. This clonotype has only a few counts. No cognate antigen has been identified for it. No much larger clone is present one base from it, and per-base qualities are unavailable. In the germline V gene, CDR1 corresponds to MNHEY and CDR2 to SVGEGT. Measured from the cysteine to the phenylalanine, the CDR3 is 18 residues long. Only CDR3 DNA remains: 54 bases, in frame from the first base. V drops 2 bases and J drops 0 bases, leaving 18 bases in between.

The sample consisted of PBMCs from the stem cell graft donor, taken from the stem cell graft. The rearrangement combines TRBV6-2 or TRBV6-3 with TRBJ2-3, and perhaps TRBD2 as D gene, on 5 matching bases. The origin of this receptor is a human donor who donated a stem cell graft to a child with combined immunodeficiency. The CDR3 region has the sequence CASSYGRRVFTSTDTQYF. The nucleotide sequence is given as TGTGCCAGCAGTTACGGCAGGCGGGTTTTTACTAGCACAGATACGCAGTATTTT.